Following are 13 T cell receptor beta chains from one sample sequenced in a study of monozygotic twins with inflammatory bowel disease. TCRdb re-called the 5' RACE reads and gives one entry per CDR3 protein, without DNA. The sample spans about 440,000 distinct CDR3 sequences; the ten largest clones claim 2.4%. The sequenced material came from blood. These receptor sequences come from a human donor with ulcerative colitis or Crohn's disease, or a healthy co-twin of an affected twin (not recorded which).

The chain joins TRBV19 to TRBJ1-2; with no DNA, the TCRdb D assignment of TRBD1 cannot be verified. The CDR3 runs to 13 residues. Germline loops: CDR1 LNHDA, CDR2 SQIVND (reference sequence). Here the CDR3 reads CASSIPGLIGYTF.

The rearrangement joins TRBV12-5 to TRBJ2-3. The CDR3 extends over 12 amino acids. CDR1 LGHNT and CDR2 FRNRAP come from the germline V gene. The CDR3 sequence is CASGGVSDTQYF.

This sequence joins TRBV7-2 and TRBJ1-2; TCRdb returns TRBD1, unconfirmable since there is no DNA. The CDR3 has 12 amino acids. Germline CDR1 reads SGHTA; CDR2 reads FQGNSA. CDR3 in amino acids: CASTPRGHGYTF.

CDR3 loop: CSIGGAETQYF. The V call is TRBV29-1, the J call TRBJ2-5; TCRdb designates TRBD1, a call that cannot be tested without DNA. Germline V CDR1 and CDR2: SQVTM, ANQGSEA. The CDR3 extends over 11 amino acids. Full variable domain (rest looked up from reference TRBV29-1 and TRBJ2-5): SAVISQKPSRDICQRGTSLTIQCQVDSQVTMMFWYRQQPGQSLTLIATANQGSEATYESGFVIDKFPISRPNLTFSTLTVSNMSPEDSSIYLCSIGGAETQYFGPGTRLLVL.

The chain couples TRBV7-2 to TRBJ2-3; no DNA is available, so the TRBD2 call from TCRdb remains unchecked. Germline CDR1 SGHTA, CDR2 FQGNSA. This CDR3 has 16 residues. The CDR3 sequence: CASSPVAGASTDTQYF. Based on the CDR3 plus reference TRBV7-2 and TRBJ2-3, the full variable domain is GAGVSQSPSNKVTEKGKDVELRCDPISGHTALYWYRQSLGQGLEFLIYFQGNSAPDKSGLPSDRFSAERTGGSVSTLTIQRTQQEDSAVYLCASSPVAGASTDTQYFGPGTRLTVL.

V gene TRBV13 combines with J gene TRBJ1-3. In germline, CDR1 is PRHDT, CDR2 FYEKMQ (reference sequence). The CDR3 consists of 13 residues. This CDR3 reads CASSLKAGNTIYF.

The J gene is TRBJ2-1, the V gene TRBV6-1. The germline gives CDR1 MNHNS, CDR2 SASEGT. The CDR3 consists of 13 residues. The CDR3 sequence: CASSRALYNEQFF.

The rearrangement links TRBV20-1 to TRBJ2-7; the D call from TCRdb, TRBD2, cannot be confirmed without DNA. The CDR3 length is 16 residues. Germline CDR1 reads DFQATT; CDR2 reads SNEGSKA (reference sequence). The chain's CDR3 is CSAREGLAGALYEQYF.

The chain joins TRBV5-1 to TRBJ2-7. This CDR3 spans 13 amino acids. Germline CDR1 is SGHRS and CDR2 is YFSETQ. The CDR3 sequence is CASSFGDSYEQYF.

The chain recombines TRBV24-1 with TRBJ2-3; the D gene TCRdb calls, TRBD1, cannot be checked with no DNA. CDR1 is KGHDR, CDR2 SFDVKD, per germline. This CDR3 region has 14 residues. The CDR3 region is CATSDPGVADTQYF.

The V call is TRBV5-5, the J call TRBJ1-1. Germline V CDR1 and CDR2: SGHKS, YYEKEE (reference sequence). The CDR3 contains 11 residues. CDR3 residues: CASSFGMEAFF.

The chain is built from TRBV5-5 and TRBJ2-5; lacking DNA, the TRBD1 call made by TCRdb goes unchecked. CDR3 length: 14 amino acids. Germline CDR1 reads SGHKS; CDR2 reads YYEKEE (reference sequence). CDR3 sequence: CASSLETGRKTQYF.

This chain uses TRBV7-2 with TRBJ1-5; the D call from TCRdb, TRBD1, cannot be confirmed without DNA. The CDR3 consists of 15 residues. The V gene's germline CDR1 is SGHTA and CDR2 FQGNSA. The CDR3: CASSFKQGAYQPQHF. Together with reference TRBV7-2 and TRBJ1-5, the CDR3 gives the full variable domain: GAGVSQSPSNKVTEKGKDVELRCDPISGHTALYWYRQSLGQGLEFLIYFQGNSAPDKSGLPSDRFSAERTGGSVSTLTIQRTQQEDSAVYLCASSFKQGAYQPQHFGDGTRLSIL.